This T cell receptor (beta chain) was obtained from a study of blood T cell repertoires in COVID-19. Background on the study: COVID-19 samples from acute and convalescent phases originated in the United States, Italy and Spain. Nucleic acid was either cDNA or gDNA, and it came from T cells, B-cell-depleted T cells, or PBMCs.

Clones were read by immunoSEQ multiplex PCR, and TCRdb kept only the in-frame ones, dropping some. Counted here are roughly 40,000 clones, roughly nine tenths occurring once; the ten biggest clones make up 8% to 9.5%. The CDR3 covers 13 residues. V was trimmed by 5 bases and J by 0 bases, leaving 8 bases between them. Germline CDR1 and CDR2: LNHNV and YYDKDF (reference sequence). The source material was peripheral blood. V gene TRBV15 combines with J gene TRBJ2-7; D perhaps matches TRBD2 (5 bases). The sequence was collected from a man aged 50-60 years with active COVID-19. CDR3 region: CATSYGGSYEQYF. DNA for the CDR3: TGTGCCACCAGCTATGGAGGCTCCTACGAGCAGTACTTC.